This T cell receptor (beta chain) was captured in a study of T cell repertoires in cytomegalovirus infection. About the study: The public TCR beta signatures pointed to both CMV infection and matching HLA type. Points from the study as a whole: HLA-C-restricted CMV-specific TCR beta clonotypes were dominant in the ex vivo response. Summed frequency of public TCR beta families distinguished CMV carriers with the relevant HLA.

Using its own MiXCR run on the reads, TCRdb lists one record per CDR3 protein. The table lists approximately 280,000 distinct CDR3 sequences, less than 25% of them singletons, with roughly 19% in the top ten. Trimming took 5 bases from V and 1 from J; bases not matched to a gene: 4. The CDR3 spans 15 residues. Germline CDR1 KGHDR, CDR2 SFDVKD. Comments on this clonotype: The antigen is unknown.

This specimen consisted of cultured PBMCs, obtained from culture after CMV antigen stimulation. The V call is TRBV24-1, the J call TRBJ2-3, with TRBD1 identical over 8 bases. The origin of this receptor is a human donor in good health (CMV status not recorded). Some clones in this sample may be carry-over from other donors' samples. CDR3: CATSGQGARTDTQYF. In nucleotides, the CDR3 is TGTGCCACCAGTGGGCAGGGGGCTCGCACAGATACGCAGTATTTT.